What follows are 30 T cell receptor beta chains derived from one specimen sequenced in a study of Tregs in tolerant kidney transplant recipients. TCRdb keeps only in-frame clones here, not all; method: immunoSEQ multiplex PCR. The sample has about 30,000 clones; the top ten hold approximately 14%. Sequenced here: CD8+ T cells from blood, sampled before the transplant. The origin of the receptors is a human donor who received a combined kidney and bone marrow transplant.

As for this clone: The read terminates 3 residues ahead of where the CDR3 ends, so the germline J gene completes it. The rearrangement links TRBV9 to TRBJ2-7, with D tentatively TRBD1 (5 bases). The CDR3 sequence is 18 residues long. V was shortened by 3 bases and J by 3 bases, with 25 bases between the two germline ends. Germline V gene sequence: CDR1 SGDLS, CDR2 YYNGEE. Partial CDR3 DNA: TGTGCCAGCAGCGACCGCGTAGGACACAGGTCGTCTGGCTACGAG. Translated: CASSDRVGHRSSGYE. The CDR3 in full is CASSDRVGHRSSGYEQYF.

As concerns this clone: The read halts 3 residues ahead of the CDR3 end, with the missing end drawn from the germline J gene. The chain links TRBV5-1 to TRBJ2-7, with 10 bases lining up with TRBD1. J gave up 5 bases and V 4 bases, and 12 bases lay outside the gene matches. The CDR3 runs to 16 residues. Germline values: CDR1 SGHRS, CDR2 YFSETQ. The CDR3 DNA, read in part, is TGCGCCAGCAGCCCCTTTTCCGGACAGGGGGTAGACGAG. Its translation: CASSPFSGQGVDE. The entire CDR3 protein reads CASSPFSGQGVDEQYF.

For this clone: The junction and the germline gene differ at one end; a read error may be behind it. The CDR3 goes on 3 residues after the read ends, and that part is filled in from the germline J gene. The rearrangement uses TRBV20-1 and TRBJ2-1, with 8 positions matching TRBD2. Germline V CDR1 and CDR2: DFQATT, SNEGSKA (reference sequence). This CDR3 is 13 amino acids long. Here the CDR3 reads CSAREQREYEQFF. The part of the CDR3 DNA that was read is TGCAGTGCAAGAGAGCAGCGGGAGTATGAG.

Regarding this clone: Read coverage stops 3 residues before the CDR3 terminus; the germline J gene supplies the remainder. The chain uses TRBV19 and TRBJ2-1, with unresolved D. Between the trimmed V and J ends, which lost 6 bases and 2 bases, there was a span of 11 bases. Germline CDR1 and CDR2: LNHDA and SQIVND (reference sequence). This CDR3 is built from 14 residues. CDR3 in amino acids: CASSRYVAYNEQFF. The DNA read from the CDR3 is TGTGCCAGTAGCAGGTACGTTGCCTACAATGAG.

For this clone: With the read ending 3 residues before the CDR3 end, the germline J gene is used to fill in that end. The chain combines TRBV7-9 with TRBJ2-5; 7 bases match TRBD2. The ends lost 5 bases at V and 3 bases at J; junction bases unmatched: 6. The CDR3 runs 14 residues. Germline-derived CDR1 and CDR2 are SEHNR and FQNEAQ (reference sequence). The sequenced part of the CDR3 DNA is TGTGCCAGCAGCCCTCCCGGACTAGAAGAGACC. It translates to CASSPPGLEET. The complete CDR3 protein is CASSPPGLEETQYF.

CDR3 in amino acids: CAIADSGRNTGELFF. The CDR3 bases that were read are TGCGCCATCGCCGATAGCGGGAGAAACACCGGGGAG. The chain recombines TRBV10-1 with TRBJ2-2; 9 positions match TRBD2. Coverage ceases 3 residues before the CDR3 finishes, and the germline J gene fills in the end. The CDR3 totals 15 residues. In germline, CDR1 is WNHNN, CDR2 SYGVQD (reference sequence). After removal of 10 bases from V and 2 bases from J, the junction contained 8 bases not matched to a gene.

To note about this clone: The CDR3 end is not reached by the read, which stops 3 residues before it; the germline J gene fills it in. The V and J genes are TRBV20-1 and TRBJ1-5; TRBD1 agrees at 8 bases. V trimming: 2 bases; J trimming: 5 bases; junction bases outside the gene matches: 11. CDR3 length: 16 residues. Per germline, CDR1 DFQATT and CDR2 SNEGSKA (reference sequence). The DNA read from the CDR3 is TGCAGTGCTAGACGACAGGGGAGTGTATTGGATCAGCCC. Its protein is CSARRQGSVLDQP. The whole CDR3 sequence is CSARRQGSVLDQPQHF.

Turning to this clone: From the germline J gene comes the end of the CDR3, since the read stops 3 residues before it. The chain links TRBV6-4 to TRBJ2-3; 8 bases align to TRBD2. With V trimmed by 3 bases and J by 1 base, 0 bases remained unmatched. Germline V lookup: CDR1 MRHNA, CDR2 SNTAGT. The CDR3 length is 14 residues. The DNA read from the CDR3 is TGTGCCAGCAGTGAGCGGGGGGGCACAGATACG. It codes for CASSERGGTDT. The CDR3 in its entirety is CASSERGGTDTQYF.

The CDR3: CASRAVYPGQDTQYF. The DNA read from the CDR3 is TGTGCCAGCAGAGCCGTGTATCCAGGGCAAGATACG. The chain recombines TRBV2 with TRBJ2-3; possibly TRBD1 for D (5 bases). Read sequence stops 3 residues before the CDR3 end, and the germline J gene provides the missing end. Germline lookup yields CDR1 SNHLY and CDR2 FYNNEI. The CDR3 runs to 15 residues. Deletions cut 6 bases from V and 5 bases from J, with 18 bases between.

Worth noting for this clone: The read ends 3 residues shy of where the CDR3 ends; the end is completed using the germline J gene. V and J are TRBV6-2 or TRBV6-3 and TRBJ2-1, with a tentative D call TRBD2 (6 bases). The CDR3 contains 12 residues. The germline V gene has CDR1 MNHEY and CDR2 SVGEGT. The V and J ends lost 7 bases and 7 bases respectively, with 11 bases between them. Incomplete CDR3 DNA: TGTGCCAGCAACAGCGGGCGTAATGAG. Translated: CASNSGRNE. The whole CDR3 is CASNSGRNEQFF.

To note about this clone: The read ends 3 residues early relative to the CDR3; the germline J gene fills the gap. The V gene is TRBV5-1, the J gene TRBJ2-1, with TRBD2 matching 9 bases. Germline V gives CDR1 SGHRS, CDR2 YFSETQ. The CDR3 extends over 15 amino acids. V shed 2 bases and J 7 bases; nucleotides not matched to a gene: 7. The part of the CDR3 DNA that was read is TGCGCCAGCAGCTTTTTTGCGGGAGGGTTGAATGAG. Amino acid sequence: CASSFFAGGLNE. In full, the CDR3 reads CASSFFAGGLNEQFF.

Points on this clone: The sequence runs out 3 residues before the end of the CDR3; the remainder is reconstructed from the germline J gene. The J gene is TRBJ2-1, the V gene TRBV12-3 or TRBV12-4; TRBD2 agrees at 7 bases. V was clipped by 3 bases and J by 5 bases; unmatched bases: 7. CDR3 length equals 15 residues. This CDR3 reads CASSFGLVSHNEQFF. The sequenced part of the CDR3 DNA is TGTGCCAGCAGTTTCGGACTAGTTTCCCACAATGAG.

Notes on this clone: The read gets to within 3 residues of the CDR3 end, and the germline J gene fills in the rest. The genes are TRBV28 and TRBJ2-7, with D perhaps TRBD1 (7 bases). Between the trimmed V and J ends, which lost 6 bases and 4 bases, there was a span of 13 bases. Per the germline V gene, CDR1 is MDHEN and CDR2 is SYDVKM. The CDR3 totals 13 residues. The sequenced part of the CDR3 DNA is TGTGCCAGCAGGGATGCAGGGGGGTACGAG. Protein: CASRDAGGYE. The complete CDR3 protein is CASRDAGGYEQYF.

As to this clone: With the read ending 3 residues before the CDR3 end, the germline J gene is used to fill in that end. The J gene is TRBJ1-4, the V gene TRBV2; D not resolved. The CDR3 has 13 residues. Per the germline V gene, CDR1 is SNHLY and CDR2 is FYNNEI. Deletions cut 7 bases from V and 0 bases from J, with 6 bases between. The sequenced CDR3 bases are TGTGCCAGCATAGCTGCAACTAATGAAAAA. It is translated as CASIAATNEK. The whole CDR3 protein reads CASIAATNEKLFF.

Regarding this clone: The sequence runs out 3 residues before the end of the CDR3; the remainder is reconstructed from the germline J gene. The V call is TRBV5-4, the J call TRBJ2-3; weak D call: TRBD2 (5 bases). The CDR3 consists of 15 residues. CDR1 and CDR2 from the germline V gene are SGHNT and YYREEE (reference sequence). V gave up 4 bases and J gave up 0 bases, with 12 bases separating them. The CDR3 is CASSLSGASTDTQYF. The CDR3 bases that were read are TGTGCCAGCAGCCTAAGCGGAGCTAGCACAGATACG.

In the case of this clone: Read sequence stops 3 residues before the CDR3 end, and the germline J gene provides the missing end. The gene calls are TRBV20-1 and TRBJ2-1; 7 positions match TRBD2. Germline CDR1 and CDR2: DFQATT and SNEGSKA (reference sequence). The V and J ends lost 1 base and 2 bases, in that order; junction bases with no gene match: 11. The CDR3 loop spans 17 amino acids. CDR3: CSARVQRGILAYNEQFF. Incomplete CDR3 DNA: TGCAGTGCTAGAGTCCAGCGGGGAATCCTTGCCTACAATGAG.

This CDR3 is CASKSQPPTDRFSPLHF. CDR3 DNA (partial): TGTGCCAGTAAATCGCAACCTCCGACGGACAGGTTTTCACCC. The V and J genes are TRBV19 and TRBJ1-6; 7 nucleotides agree with TRBD1. The observed sequence ends 3 residues before the CDR3 terminus, with the missing tail filled in from the germline J gene. After removal of 7 bases from V and 9 bases from J, the junction contained 18 bases not matched to a gene. CDR3 length: 17 residues. Germline CDR1 LNHDA, CDR2 SQIVND (reference sequence).

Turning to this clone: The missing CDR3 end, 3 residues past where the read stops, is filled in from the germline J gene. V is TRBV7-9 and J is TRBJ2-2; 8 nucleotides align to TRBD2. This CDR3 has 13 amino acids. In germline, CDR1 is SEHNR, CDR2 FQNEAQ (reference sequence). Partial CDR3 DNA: TGTGCCAGCAGCTTAATTGTAGCGGGAGAG. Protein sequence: CASSLIVAGE. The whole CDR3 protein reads CASSLIVAGELFF.

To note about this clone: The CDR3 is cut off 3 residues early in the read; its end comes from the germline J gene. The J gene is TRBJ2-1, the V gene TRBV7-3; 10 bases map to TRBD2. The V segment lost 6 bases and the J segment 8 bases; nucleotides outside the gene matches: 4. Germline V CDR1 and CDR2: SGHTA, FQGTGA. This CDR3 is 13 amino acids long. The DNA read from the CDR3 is TGTGCCAGCAGGGCTAGCGGGAGTCATGAG. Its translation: CASRASGSHE. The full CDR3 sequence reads CASRASGSHEQFF.

The CDR3 is CASSSGAANEQFF. Incomplete CDR3 DNA: TGTGCCAGCAGCTCGGGAGCGGCAAATGAG. J is TRBJ2-1 and V is TRBV11-2; tentative D call: TRBD2 (6 bases). The read ends 3 residues early relative to the CDR3; the germline J gene fills the gap. There are 13 residues in the CDR3. V lost 4 bases to trimming and J lost 7 bases, with 11 bases between them. Germline-derived CDR1 and CDR2 are SGHAT and FQNNGV. The full variable domain, with the rest looked up from reference TRBV11-2 and TRBJ2-1, is EAGVAQSPRYKIIEKRQSVAFWCNPISGHATLYWYQQILGQGPKLLIQFQNNGVVDDSQLPKDRFSAERLKGVDSTLKIQPAKLEDSAVYLCASSSGAANEQFFGPGTRLTVL.

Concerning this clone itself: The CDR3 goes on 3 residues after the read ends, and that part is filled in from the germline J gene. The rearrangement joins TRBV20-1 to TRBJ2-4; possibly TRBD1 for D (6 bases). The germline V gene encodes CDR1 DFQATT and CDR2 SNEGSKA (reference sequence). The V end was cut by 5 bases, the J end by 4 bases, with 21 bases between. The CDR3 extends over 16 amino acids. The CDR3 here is CSAVSHLDRLKNIQYF. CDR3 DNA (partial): TGCAGTGCTGTATCACACTTGGACAGATTAAAAAACATT.

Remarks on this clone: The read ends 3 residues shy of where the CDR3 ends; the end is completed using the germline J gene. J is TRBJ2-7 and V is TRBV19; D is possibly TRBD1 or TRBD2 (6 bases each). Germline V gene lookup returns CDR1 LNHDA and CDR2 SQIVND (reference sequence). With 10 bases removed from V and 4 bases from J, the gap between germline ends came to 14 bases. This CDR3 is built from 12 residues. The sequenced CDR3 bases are TGTGCCACCTCGGAGGGGGTATACGAG. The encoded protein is CATSEGVYE. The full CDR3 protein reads CATSEGVYEQYF.

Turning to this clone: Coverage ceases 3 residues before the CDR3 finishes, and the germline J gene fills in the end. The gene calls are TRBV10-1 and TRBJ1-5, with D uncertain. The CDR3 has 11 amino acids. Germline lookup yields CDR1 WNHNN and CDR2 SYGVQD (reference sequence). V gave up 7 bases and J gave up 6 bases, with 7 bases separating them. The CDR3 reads CASTPSQPQHF. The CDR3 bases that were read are TGCGCCAGCACGCCCAGTCAGCCC.

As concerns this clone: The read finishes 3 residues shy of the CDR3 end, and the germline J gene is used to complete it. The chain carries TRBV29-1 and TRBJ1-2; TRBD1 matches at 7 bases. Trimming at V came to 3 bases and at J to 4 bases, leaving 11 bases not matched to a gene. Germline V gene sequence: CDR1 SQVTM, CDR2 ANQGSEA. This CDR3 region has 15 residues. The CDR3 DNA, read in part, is TGCAGCGTTGATATCCCTACAGGGGAGGGCTATGGC. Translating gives CSVDIPTGEGYG. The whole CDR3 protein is CSVDIPTGEGYGYTF.

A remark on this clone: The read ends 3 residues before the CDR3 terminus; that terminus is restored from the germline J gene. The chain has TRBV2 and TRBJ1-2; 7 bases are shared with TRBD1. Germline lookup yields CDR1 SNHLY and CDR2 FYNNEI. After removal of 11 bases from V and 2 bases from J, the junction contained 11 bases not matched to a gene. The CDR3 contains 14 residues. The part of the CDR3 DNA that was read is TGTGCCGGTTCCTCGCGACAGGGAAACTATGGC. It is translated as CAGSSRQGNYG. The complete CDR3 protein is CAGSSRQGNYGYTF. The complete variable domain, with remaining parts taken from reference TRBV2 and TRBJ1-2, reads EPEVTQTPSHQVTQMGQEVILRCVPISNHLYFYWYRQILGQKVEFLVSFYNNEISEKSEIFDDQFSVERPDGSNFTLKIRSTKLEDSAMYFCAGSSRQGNYGYTFGSGTRLTVV.

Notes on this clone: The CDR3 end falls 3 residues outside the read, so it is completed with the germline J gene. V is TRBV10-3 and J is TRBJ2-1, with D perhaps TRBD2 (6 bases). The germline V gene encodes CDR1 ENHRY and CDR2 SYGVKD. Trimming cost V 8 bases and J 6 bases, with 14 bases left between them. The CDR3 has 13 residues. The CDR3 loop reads CAIRGTGGNEQFF. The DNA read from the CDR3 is TGTGCCATCCGGGGGACTGGGGGCAATGAG.

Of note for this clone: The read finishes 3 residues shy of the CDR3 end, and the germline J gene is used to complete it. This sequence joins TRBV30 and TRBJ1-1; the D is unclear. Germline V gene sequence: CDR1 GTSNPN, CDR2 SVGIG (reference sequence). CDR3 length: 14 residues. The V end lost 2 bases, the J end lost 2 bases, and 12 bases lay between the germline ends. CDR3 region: CAWSYGVGNTEAFF. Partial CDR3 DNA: TGTGCCTGGAGTTACGGGGTGGGAAACACTGAA.

The chain's CDR3 is CAWITESLAGGGETQYF. The CDR3 bases that were read are TGTGCCTGGATAACTGAGTCGCTAGCGGGAGGAGGAGAGACC. The chain joins TRBV30 to TRBJ2-5; 11 nucleotides agree with TRBD2. The read ends 3 residues early relative to the CDR3; the germline J gene fills the gap. This CDR3 is built from 17 residues. In germline, CDR1 is GTSNPN, CDR2 SVGIG (reference sequence). Trimming at V came to 4 bases and at J to 4 bases, leaving 14 bases not matched to a gene.

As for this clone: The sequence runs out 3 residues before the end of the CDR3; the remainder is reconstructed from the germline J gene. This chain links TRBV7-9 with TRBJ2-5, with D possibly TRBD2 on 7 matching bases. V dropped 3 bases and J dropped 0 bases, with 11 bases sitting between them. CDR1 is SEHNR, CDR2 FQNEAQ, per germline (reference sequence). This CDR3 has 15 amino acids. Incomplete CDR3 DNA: TGTGCCAGCAGCTTCCCGGGGGGCAACCAAGAGACC. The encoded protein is CASSFPGGNQET. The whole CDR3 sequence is CASSFPGGNQETQYF.

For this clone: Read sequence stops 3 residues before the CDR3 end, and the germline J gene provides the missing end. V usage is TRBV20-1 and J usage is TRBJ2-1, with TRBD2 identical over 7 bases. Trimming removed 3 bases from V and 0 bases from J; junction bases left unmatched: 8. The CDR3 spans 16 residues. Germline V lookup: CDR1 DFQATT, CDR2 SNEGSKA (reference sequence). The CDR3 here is CSARKLSGSSYNEQFF. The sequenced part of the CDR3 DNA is TGCAGTGCTAGGAAACTTAGCGGGTCCTCCTACAATGAG.